This TCR beta chain was found in a study of blood T cell repertoires in COVID-19. Germline V gene data show CDR1 as SGDLS and CDR2 as YYNGEE. The CDR3 runs to 15 residues. J gave up 0 bases and V 0 bases, and 1 base lay outside the gene matches. The method was immunoSEQ multiplex PCR; TCRdb's version includes in-frame clones alone and lacks a portion of them. The sample has approximately 66,000 clones, around nine tenths seen once. J is TRBJ2-7 and V is TRBV9; 9 positions agree with TRBD1. The sequenced sample consisted of peripheral blood. The receptor's source is a man aged 60 to 75 with acute or convalescent COVID-19. CDR3: CASSVGGQGSYEQYF. The CDR3 nucleotides are TGTGCCAGCAGCGTAGGGGGACAGGGCTCCTACGAGCAGTACTTC.